Below, one T cell receptor beta chain is given with its context. In its sample, this clone was seen a few times. Its antigen has not been determined. No much larger clonotype is one base removed from it; base qualities were not supplied. This specimen comes from a study of EBV T-cell therapy then PD-1 blockade in nasopharyngeal carcinoma (dated by TCRdb to the early 2020s). This sample's treatment or condition label indicates: AdE1-LMPpoly-expanded autologous EBV-specific T-cell therapy followed by anti-PD-1 nivolumab. The junction carries 13 bases between V and J, which are trimmed by 2 bases and 5 bases respectively. The CDR3 sequence holds 14 residues, the cysteine and phenylalanine included. Only CDR3 DNA is held: 42 bases, read in frame from base 1. The germline V gene gives CDR1 as SGHRS and CDR2 as YFSETQ. The Qiagen DNeasy Kit was used to extract genomic DNA from the sorted cells. TCR beta chain deep sequencing was performed on the immunoSEQ platform. As for the authors' bioinformatics: Repertoire data analysis was performed with the immunoSEQ Analyzer software. What TCRdb holds here is the immuneACCESS table cut down to in-frame rearrangements. Part of the clones is not present; checked against another copy, under half of the missing clones reflect an unresolved V gene, and the others are unexplained. That table furnishes V, J and clone size, whereas the DNA furnished D and trimming. The sample table holds roughly 20,000 clones, of which 80% to 85% were seen once. The ten top clones hold approximately 31% of the sample.

The TCR comes from a man between 35 and 55 years old with nasopharyngeal carcinoma. The chain couples TRBV5-1 to TRBJ1-2; TRBD1 is perhaps the D gene, given 5 matching bases. Sequencing was performed on CD8+ T cells from blood, taken around day 30 from a patient whose treatment included autologous EBV-specific T cells and nivolumab. The DNA sequence reads TGCGCCAGCAGCTTAACTGGGGCCAAATATGGCTACACCTTC. The encoded protein is CASSLTGAKYGYTF.